This T cell receptor beta chain emerged from a study of cytomegalovirus exposure and HLA in healthy donors. Findings and caveats of the study: A later analysis showed that HLA-associated TCR beta chains had undergone more clonal expansion than equally common others. Immune exposure information comprised only CMV serostatus.

To note about this clone: Its antigen is not identified.

The CDR3 runs to 11 residues. Germline loops: CDR1 DFQATT, CDR2 SNEGSKA (reference sequence). Trimming took 6 bases from V and 7 from J, leaving 12 bases between them. Amplification used 60 Vbeta primers and 13 Jbeta primers. Sequencing was performed with immunoSEQ multiplex PCR; in TCRdb, only in-frame clones are kept and a portion is missing. In the table there are 150,000 to 200,000 clones, about three quarters of which are singletons. The sequenced material came from PBMCs. The chain couples TRBV20-1 to TRBJ1-2; D unclear. This TCR was recovered from a female donor in good health and CMV-seronegative. CDR3 in amino acids: CSATTSGGYTF. The DNA of the CDR3 is TGCAGTGCAACCACCTCGGGTGGCTACACCTTC.